Below, 6 T cell receptor beta chains from the same sample are listed, as sequenced in a study of cytomegalovirus exposure and HLA in healthy donors. This PCR relied on a set of 60 Vbeta primers and 13 Jbeta primers. Method: immunoSEQ multiplex PCR; TCRdb's copy keeps in-frame clones and lacks some. Of about 160,000 clones in the sample, around 76% are singletons; the top ten hold 1.3% to 1.5%. The material sequenced was PBMCs. All receptors come from a man between 60 and 70 years old in good health and CMV-seronegative.

V usage is TRBV29-1 and J usage is TRBJ2-7, with 9 bases aligning to TRBD1. The J segment lost 6 bases and the V segment lost 7 bases, leaving 16 bases of the junction unmatched. The CDR3 totals 15 residues. Germline V gives CDR1 SQVTM, CDR2 ANQGSEA. CDR3 coding DNA: TGCAGCGGAGGTAACTCCGGGACAGGGCTTGCCGAGCAGTACTTC. This translates into CSGGNSGTGLAEQYF.

V gene TRBV5-6 combines with J gene TRBJ1-4, with TRBD1 matching over 9 bases. This CDR3 is 16 amino acids long. Germline V gene data show CDR1 as SGHDT and CDR2 as YYEEEE. V lost 4 bases and J lost 7; bases outside the gene matches: 11. The CDR3 spells CASSLDIGQGREKLFF. The CDR3 nucleotides are TGTGCCAGCAGCCTGGACATCGGACAGGGGCGTGAAAAACTGTTTTTT.

This clone was counted between two and nine times. DNA for the CDR3: TGTGCCAGCAGTAACAGGGGCCTAAGCTATGGCTACACCTTC. As protein: CASSNRGLSYGYTF. V is TRBV6-1 and J is TRBJ1-2; 7 nucleotides line up with TRBD1. V dropped 5 bases and J dropped 4; count of bases not matched to a gene: 7. The germline CDR1 and CDR2 sequences are MNHNS and SASEGT. The length of the CDR3 is 14 residues.

This clone was found once. The V call is TRBV5-6, the J call TRBJ2-2; 9 bases are a match to TRBD2. This CDR3 has 16 amino acids. CDR1 SGHDT and CDR2 YYEEEE come from the germline V gene. V lost 0 bases, J lost 4 bases, and 4 bases stayed unmatched. CDR3 nucleotide sequence: TGTGCCAGCAGCTTGGTCGCGCGGGGGGGCACCGGGGAGCTGTTTTTT. Protein sequence: CASSLVARGGTGELFF.

This clone showed up just a few times. The chain carries TRBV6-5 and TRBJ1-4; 8 bases align to TRBD1. The CDR3 extends over 16 amino acids. Trimming took 2 bases from V and 2 from J; bases not matched to a gene: 4. Germline V lookup: CDR1 MNHEY, CDR2 SVGAGI. The CDR3 sequence is CASSYEPGGTNEKLFF. The CDR3 coding sequence is TGTGCCAGCAGTTACGAACCAGGGGGCACTAATGAAAAACTGTTTTTT.

The rearrangement uses TRBV21-1 and TRBJ1-5. TRBV21-1 is noted as a pseudogene. This CDR3 is built from 14 residues. As DNA, the CDR3 is TGTGCCAGCAGCAAAGGGGGGGAGAGGCAGCCCCAGCATTTT. Its translation is CASSKGGERQPQHF.